Below, 32 T cell receptor beta chains from the same sample are listed, as sequenced in a study of blood T cell repertoires in COVID-19. Clones were read by immunoSEQ multiplex PCR, and TCRdb kept only the in-frame ones, dropping some. The data show approximately 220,000 clones, around 84% seen once. Specimen: peripheral blood. Source of these receptors: a man aged 45-65 years who had recovered from COVID-19.

The chain joins TRBV27 to TRBJ1-1; perhaps TRBD1 as D (5 bases). The CDR3 is 15 amino acids. CDR1 MNHEY and CDR2 SMNVEV come from the germline V gene (reference sequence). The V gene lost 5 bases and the J gene lost 0 bases, with 13 bases spanning the gap. CDR3 sequence reads: CASSPRQLLNTEAFF. CDR3 bases: TGTGCCAGCAGTCCCCGACAGTTGCTGAACACTGAAGCTTTCTTT.

The CDR3 loop reads CASSWGHRDSFYGYTF. The CDR3 bases are TGCGCCAGCAGCTGGGGGCACCGGGACAGCTTCTATGGCTACACCTTC. The chain joins TRBV5-1 to TRBJ1-2, with 7 bases lining up with TRBD1. Unmatched junction bases numbered 12, after V lost 3 bases and J lost 4 bases. There are 16 residues in the CDR3. Germline values: CDR1 SGHRS, CDR2 YFSETQ.

The genes are TRBV2 and TRBJ2-5, with TRBD2 matching 7 bases. Germline assignment: CDR1 SNHLY and CDR2 FYNNEI. J gave up 7 bases and V 6 bases, and 11 bases lay outside the gene matches. CDR3 length: 14 amino acids. The CDR3 sequence is CASSAWRERATQYF. The CDR3 nucleotides read TGTGCCAGCAGCGCGTGGCGGGAGCGGGCGACCCAGTACTTC. The entire variable domain, with the rest obtained from reference TRBV2 and TRBJ2-5, is as follows: EPEVTQTPSHQVTQMGQEVILRCVPISNHLYFYWYRQILGQKVEFLVSFYNNEISEKSEIFDDQFSVERPDGSNFTLKIRSTKLEDSAMYFCASSAWRERATQYFGPGTRLLVL.

The CDR3: CASSPRPQVNSYNEQFF. In nucleotides, the CDR3 is TGTGCCAGCAGCCCGCGCCCACAGGTAAACTCCTACAATGAGCAGTTCTTC. The V call is TRBV7-8, the J call TRBJ2-1, with D perhaps matching TRBD1 (5 bases). CDR1 is SGHVS, CDR2 FQNEAQ, per germline. The CDR3 runs to 17 residues. The V and J ends lost 5 bases and 0 bases respectively, with 17 bases between them.

The rearrangement links TRBV25-1 to TRBJ1-4; 7 bases line up with TRBD1. Germline CDR1 and CDR2: MGHDK and SYGVNS. The CDR3 sequence is 14 residues long. V dropped 4 bases and J dropped 7; count of bases not matched to a gene: 6. CDR3 loop: CASSVTGVVEKLFF. The DNA for the CDR3 is TGTGCCAGCAGTGTTACAGGGGTAGTTGAAAAACTGTTTTTT.

This chain links TRBV30 with TRBJ2-1; no firm D call. The ends were cut back, 3 bases at V and 1 base at J, with 10 bases in the middle. The CDR3 totals 14 residues. Germline CDR1 reads GTSNPN; CDR2 reads SVGIG (reference sequence). The CDR3: CAWRGSVSYNEQFF. In DNA, the CDR3 is TGTGCCTGGAGAGGCAGCGTTTCCTACAATGAGCAGTTCTTC.

DNA of the CDR3: TGTGCCAGCAGTGGCTCTAGCGGGAGGGTCTACGAGCAGTACTTC. Translation: CASSGSSGRVYEQYF. V and J are TRBV25-1 and TRBJ2-7, with 12 bases aligning to TRBD2. Germline V lookup: CDR1 MGHDK, CDR2 SYGVNS. Trimming at V came to 4 bases and at J to 3 bases, leaving 4 bases not matched to a gene. The CDR3 extends over 15 amino acids.

The J gene is TRBJ1-5, the V gene TRBV2; no definite D call. Germline-derived CDR1 and CDR2 are SNHLY and FYNNEI. CDR3 length equals 14 residues. Trimming left V 2 bases short and J 3 bases short, with 8 bases between. For the CDR3, the DNA is TGTGCCAGCAGTGAACGGAGGATCAATCAGCCCCAGCATTTT. Translation: CASSERRINQPQHF.

This clone was recorded only once. The chain carries TRBV24-1 and TRBJ2-5; D may be TRBD2 (6 bases). V lost 5 bases, J lost 4 bases, and 10 bases lay in between. The germline CDR1 and CDR2 sequences are KGHDR and SFDVKD. This CDR3 spans 13 amino acids. CDR3 sequence (DNA): TGTGCCACCAGTGTGGGAGGAGGAGAGACCCAGTACTTC. It encodes CATSVGGGETQYF.

The gene calls are TRBV3-1 (or the pseudogene TRBV3-2) and TRBJ2-7; D possibly corresponds to TRBD2 (5 bases). From germline, CDR1 is LGHDT and CDR2 YNNKEL (reference sequence). The CDR3 contains 14 residues. Deletions cut 8 bases from V and 5 bases from J, with 19 bases between. The CDR3 DNA is TGTGCCAGCGCCTCAAGAGGGCTCCCCCACGAGCAGTACTTC. It codes for CASASRGLPHEQYF.

This clone was observed many times. The genes are TRBV19 and TRBJ1-5, with D perhaps TRBD1 (6 bases). Trimming shortened V by 4 bases and J by 6 bases, and 13 bases separated the two germline ends. This CDR3 contains 14 residues. From germline, CDR1 is LNHDA and CDR2 SQIVND (reference sequence). Here the CDR3 DNA reads TGTGCCAGTAGTAAGGGGGTTCTGGGTCAGCCCCAGCATTTT. This codes for CASSKGVLGQPQHF.

This chain joins TRBV11-2 and TRBJ2-1, with D tentatively TRBD2 (7 bases). From germline, CDR1 is SGHAT and CDR2 FQNNGV. This CDR3 comprises 14 residues. The V gene lost 5 bases and the J gene lost 9 bases, with 17 bases spanning the gap. In nucleotides, the CDR3 is TGTGCCAGCAGCAAAGCGGGGAACAGGGCTGAGCAGTTCTTC. Its translation: CASSKAGNRAEQFF. The full variable domain, rest sourced from reference TRBV11-2 and TRBJ2-1, is EAGVAQSPRYKIIEKRQSVAFWCNPISGHATLYWYQQILGQGPKLLIQFQNNGVVDDSQLPKDRFSAERLKGVDSTLKIQPAKLEDSAVYLCASSKAGNRAEQFFGPGTRLTVL.

The DNA of the CDR3 is TGCAGTGCAGGGGAAGTCTATACGCAGTATTTT. Translation: CSAGEVYTQYF. The V and J genes are TRBV20-1 and TRBJ2-3; D is perhaps TRBD1 (5 bases). Trimming pared 6 bases from V and 7 bases from J, leaving 11 bases between. The CDR3 contains 11 residues. Per the germline V gene, CDR1 is DFQATT and CDR2 is SNEGSKA (reference sequence).

The chain recombines TRBV6-5 with TRBJ1-6, with D perhaps matching TRBD1 (6 bases). V shed 1 base and J shed 6 bases, with 13 bases lying between them. This CDR3 has 16 residues. Germline V gives CDR1 MNHEY, CDR2 SVGAGI. DNA for the CDR3: TGTGCCAGCAGTTACTGGGCAGGGGAAACTAATTCACCCCTCCACTTT. Protein sequence: CASSYWAGETNSPLHF.

The chain couples TRBV9 to TRBJ2-1; 10 bases align to TRBD2. Germline loops: CDR1 SGDLS, CDR2 YYNGEE. V trimming: 4 bases; J trimming: 5 bases; junction bases outside the gene matches: 9. CDR3 size: 16 residues. The chain's CDR3 is CASSIKPSGGNNEQFF. The DNA of the CDR3 is TGTGCCAGCAGCATAAAGCCTAGCGGGGGTAACAATGAGCAGTTCTTC. Complete variable domain (other parts from reference TRBV9 and TRBJ2-1): DSGVTQTPKHLITATGQRVTLRCSPRSGDLSVYWYQQSLDQGLQFLIQYYNGEERAKGNILERFSAQQFPDLHSELNLSSLELGDSALYFCASSIKPSGGNNEQFFGPGTRLTVL.

The chain couples TRBV5-1 to TRBJ2-1; D may be TRBD2 (5 bases). Between the trimmed V and J ends, which lost 0 bases and 0 bases, there was a span of 10 bases. The CDR3 consists of 16 residues. CDR1 and CDR2 from the germline V gene are SGHRS and YFSETQ. The CDR3 coding sequence is TGCGCCAGCAGCTTGGATCTAGCTCGCTCCTACAATGAGCAGTTCTTC. It codes for CASSLDLARSYNEQFF.

The chain carries TRBV18 and TRBJ2-1; 10 bases are a match to TRBD2. Germline values: CDR1 KGHSH, CDR2 LQKENI. With V trimmed by 3 bases and J by 8 bases, 7 bases remained unmatched. The CDR3 has 15 amino acids. The CDR3 nucleotides are TGTGCCAGCTCACCCCTAGCGGGAGTCTGGGATGAGCAGTTCTTC. Encoded protein: CASSPLAGVWDEQFF.

V and J are TRBV7-2 and TRBJ1-1; possibly TRBD1 for D (5 bases). The CDR3 loop spans 14 amino acids. The ends were cut back, 1 base at V and 4 bases at J, with 10 bases in the middle. Germline V gene lookup returns CDR1 SGHTA and CDR2 FQGNSA. The CDR3 DNA reads as TGTGCCAGCAGCTTAGTGCAGGGAGGCACTGAAGCTTTCTTT. It specifies CASSLVQGGTEAFF.

The rearrangement joins TRBV30 to TRBJ1-5; D unresolved. The CDR3 extends over 13 amino acids. V was trimmed by 1 base and J by 4 bases, leaving 8 bases between them. The germline V gene encodes CDR1 GTSNPN and CDR2 SVGIG (reference sequence). This CDR3 is CAWSAGGNQPQHF. As DNA, the CDR3 is TGTGCCTGGAGTGCTGGAGGGAATCAGCCCCAGCATTTT.

The V and J genes are TRBV27 and TRBJ1-6, with 9 positions matching TRBD1. J lost 10 bases, V lost 6 bases, and 7 bases had no gene match. CDR1 and CDR2 from the germline V gene are MNHEY and SMNVEV (reference sequence). This CDR3 comprises 14 residues. This CDR3 is CASSLDRGGSPLHF. DNA for the CDR3: TGTGCCAGCAGCCTGGACAGGGGTGGATCACCCCTCCACTTT.

This chain uses TRBV5-8 with TRBJ2-1, with TRBD2 as a possible D gene (5 bases). The CDR3 has 13 amino acids. Germline V gives CDR1 SGHTS, CDR2 YDEGEE. Trimming removed 7 bases from V and 2 bases from J, with 10 bases in between. As DNA, the CDR3 is TGTGCCAGCCTTACGGAGGCCTACAATGAGCAGTTCTTC. This gives the protein CASLTEAYNEQFF.

As regards this clone: This same CDR3 is encoded by further DNA sequences in the sample. The rearrangement joins TRBV28 to TRBJ1-2, with TRBD1 as a possible D gene (6 bases). This CDR3 has 14 amino acids. Germline lookup yields CDR1 MDHEN and CDR2 SYDVKM. With 6 bases removed from V and 0 bases from J, the gap between germline ends came to 11 bases. For the CDR3, the DNA is TGTGCCAGCAGCCAAGGGGGTTCTAACTATGGCTACACCTTC. Translated: CASSQGGSNYGYTF.

This chain links TRBV19 with TRBJ2-5, with TRBD2 matching 11 bases. Looked up from germline, CDR1 is LNHDA and CDR2 is SQIVND (reference sequence). The CDR3 covers 15 residues. J gave up 2 bases and V 8 bases, and 7 bases lay outside the gene matches. Here the CDR3 DNA reads TGTGCCAGTCTGAGACTAGCGGGAAAACAAGAGACCCAGTACTTC. Translating it yields CASLRLAGKQETQYF.

The chain carries TRBV6-1 and TRBJ2-4; D uncertain. The length of the CDR3 is 13 residues. Trimming pared 3 bases from V and 12 bases from J, leaving 15 bases between. Germline CDR1 MNHNS, CDR2 SASEGT. CDR3 DNA sequence: TGTGCCAGCAGTGATTCTGGGCCAGTGAGTCAGTACTTC. Translation: CASSDSGPVSQYF.

CDR3 amino acids: CASSLLAGAIADTQYF. CDR3 sequence (DNA): TGTGCCAGCAGCTTACTGGCGGGGGCTATCGCCGATACGCAGTATTTT. This chain links TRBV7-8 with TRBJ2-3; D might be TRBD2 (7 bases). CDR1 and CDR2 (germline): SGHVS, FQNEAQ. V lost 2 bases, J lost 6 bases, and 18 bases lay in between. The CDR3 contains 16 residues.

The DNA of the CDR3 is TGTGCCAGCAGTTTTCGCCCCCCAGGGAATCAGCCCCAGCATTTT. Its protein is CASSFRPPGNQPQHF. The rearrangement uses TRBV27 and TRBJ1-5; weak D call: TRBD1 (5 bases). The length of the CDR3 is 15 residues. With 3 bases removed from V and 4 bases from J, the gap between germline ends came to 13 bases. Germline CDR1 reads MNHEY; CDR2 reads SMNVEV (reference sequence).

This clone was counted a single time. V is TRBV11-2 and J is TRBJ2-1, with D maybe TRBD2 (6 bases). Trimming cost V 2 bases and J 9 bases, with 14 bases left between them. Germline V gene lookup returns CDR1 SGHAT and CDR2 FQNNGV. CDR3 length: 14 residues. Written as DNA, the CDR3 is TGTGCCAGCAGCTTAATCCGGGAGACGGTTGAGCAGTTCTTC. It is translated as CASSLIRETVEQFF.

The V gene is TRBV3-1 (or the pseudogene TRBV3-2), the J gene TRBJ2-2; 10 nucleotides align to TRBD2. This CDR3 has 15 residues. CDR1 is LGHDT, CDR2 YNNKEL, per germline (reference sequence). With V trimmed by 4 bases and J by 7 bases, 6 bases remained unmatched. CDR3 protein: CASSRIAGGVGELFF. The CDR3 nucleotides are TGTGCCAGCAGCCGAATAGCGGGAGGAGTCGGGGAGCTGTTTTTT.

This chain joins TRBV6-1 and TRBJ1-6; 7 positions match TRBD1. Germline V gives CDR1 MNHNS, CDR2 SASEGT. V lost 3 bases to trimming and J lost 5 bases; unmatched junction nucleotides: 4. The CDR3 covers 15 residues. DNA of the CDR3: TGTGCCAGCAGTGAGCAACAGGGGAATAATTCACCCCTCCACTTT. This sequence encodes CASSEQQGNNSPLHF.

This sequence joins TRBV11-2 and TRBJ1-1, with 7 positions matching TRBD1. Trimming cost V 6 bases and J 1 base; bases outside gene matches: 8. The CDR3 consists of 15 residues. The germline V gene encodes CDR1 SGHAT and CDR2 FQNNGV. DNA of the CDR3: TGTGCCAGCAGTTTACAGGGACAGCCGAACACTGAAGCTTTCTTT. Translation: CASSLQGQPNTEAFF.

The chain is built from TRBV5-1 and TRBJ1-4; possible D gene TRBD1, 5 bases. Germline V lookup: CDR1 SGHRS, CDR2 YFSETQ. The CDR3 is made up of 15 amino acids. V gave up 4 bases and J gave up 0 bases, with 10 bases separating them. The CDR3 sequence is CASSHADTTNEKLFF. The DNA of the CDR3 is TGCGCCAGCAGCCATGCGGACACAACTAATGAAAAACTGTTTTTT.

The gene calls are TRBV5-1 and TRBJ2-5; 10 bases match TRBD2. Unmatched junction bases numbered 10, after V lost 1 base and J lost 4 bases. The CDR3 is 17 amino acids. CDR1 is SGHRS, CDR2 YFSETQ, per germline. In DNA form, the CDR3 reads TGCGCCAGCAGCTTGCTTCGATTTAGACTAGCGGGAGAGACCCAGTACTTC. Protein product: CASSLLRFRLAGETQYF.